Below are 20 T cell receptor beta chains sequenced from a single sample in a study of shared clonotypes between healthy human individuals. TCRdb's table, derived via immunoSEQ multiplex PCR, lists solely in-frame clones and lacks some. The table shows fewer than 500,000 clones, with roughly 79% occurring only once. Source material: PBMCs. All receptors come from a woman aged 40 to 55 in good health. Some clones in this sample may be carry-over from other donors' samples.

V usage is TRBV7-2 and J usage is TRBJ2-3; D remains ambiguous. V was clipped by 1 base and J by 2 bases, with 10 bases between them. The CDR3 has 15 residues. Germline CDR1 SGHTA, CDR2 FQGNSA. This CDR3 reads CASSLVAGITDTQYF. DNA of the CDR3: TGTGCCAGCAGCTTAGTGGCCGGAATCACAGATACGCAGTATTTT.

The rearrangement links TRBV7-2 to TRBJ1-1; D gene unclear. V was cut by 2 bases and J by 2 bases, with 15 bases left in between. The length of the CDR3 is 16 residues. Germline V gives CDR1 SGHTA, CDR2 FQGNSA. The CDR3 nucleotides read TGTGCCAGCAGCTTATTCGGACCCTATGGTAACACTGAAGCTTTCTTT. Protein sequence: CASSLFGPYGNTEAFF.

This chain connects TRBV28 to TRBJ2-7, with TRBD2 matching over 7 bases. There are 13 residues in the CDR3. Germline V lookup: CDR1 MDHEN, CDR2 SYDVKM. J lost 2 bases, V lost 6 bases, and 4 bases had no gene match. As DNA, the CDR3 is TGTGCCAGCAGGGGGAGCGGGACCTACGAGCAGTACTTC. Residues: CASRGSGTYEQYF.

The rearrangement uses TRBV7-9 and TRBJ2-7; possibly TRBD1 for D (6 bases). This CDR3 contains 14 residues. Germline CDR1 SEHNR, CDR2 FQNEAQ (reference sequence). Between the trimmed V and J ends, which lost 6 bases and 2 bases, there was a span of 14 bases. CDR3 in amino acids: CASRPDSSPYEQYF. CDR3 nucleotide sequence: TGTGCCAGCAGACCGGACAGTTCGCCCTACGAGCAGTACTTC.

The V and J genes are TRBV7-3 and TRBJ2-3; 10 nucleotides line up with TRBD1. Per the germline V gene, CDR1 is SGHTA and CDR2 is FQGTGA. J was trimmed by 4 bases and V by 5 bases; bases with no gene match: 3. This CDR3 has 14 residues. The DNA for the CDR3 is TGTGCCAGCAGCACCGGACAGGGGGCAGATACGCAGTATTTT. This encodes CASSTGQGADTQYF.

The rearrangement uses TRBV7-9 and TRBJ2-1, with 11 bases that match TRBD1. The CDR3 length is 16 residues. Looked up from germline, CDR1 is SEHNR and CDR2 is FQNEAQ (reference sequence). J was trimmed by 9 bases and V by 2 bases; bases with no gene match: 9. The CDR3 is CASSLRGQGAGGEQFF. The CDR3 region has the DNA TGTGCCAGCAGCTTACGTGGACAGGGGGCGGGAGGTGAGCAGTTCTTC.

The chain uses TRBV6-4 and TRBJ1-2, with D perhaps matching TRBD1 (5 bases). The ends were cut back, 5 bases at V and 7 bases at J, with 17 bases in the middle. Germline assignment: CDR1 MRHNA and CDR2 SNTAGT. CDR3 size: 14 residues. The CDR3 loop is CASSPREGIGGYTF. CDR3 coding DNA: TGTGCCAGCAGTCCCAGGGAGGGGATTGGTGGCTACACCTTC.

CDR3 nucleotides: TGTGCCACCTCCTCGGGACAGACTTCGTCTAATGAAAAACTGTTTTTT. As protein: CATSSGQTSSNEKLFF. This chain connects TRBV15 to TRBJ1-4; the match to TRBD1 covers 7 bases. Germline V gives CDR1 LNHNV, CDR2 YYDKDF (reference sequence). Trimming took 8 bases from V and 3 from J; bases not matched to a gene: 12. The CDR3 is 16 residues long.

The chain has TRBV19 and TRBJ2-1; TRBD2 agrees at 9 bases. CDR1 LNHDA and CDR2 SQIVND come from the germline V gene (reference sequence). This CDR3 spans 17 amino acids. V lost 4 bases, J lost 0 bases, and 7 bases stayed unmatched. The CDR3: CASSSRLAEVSYNEQFF. For the CDR3, the DNA is TGTGCCAGTAGTAGCAGACTAGCGGAAGTCTCCTACAATGAGCAGTTCTTC.

The rearrangement joins TRBV7-9 to TRBJ2-3, with D unclear. The CDR3 runs to 14 residues. CDR1 and CDR2 from the germline V gene are SEHNR and FQNEAQ (reference sequence). Trimming pared 5 bases from V and 2 bases from J, leaving 11 bases between. The CDR3 nucleotides are TGTGCCAGCAGCCCGGTACTGGACACAGATACGCAGTATTTT. Protein: CASSPVLDTDTQYF.

This clone was detected once. The CDR3 here is CASSEQGTGEETQYF. CDR3 coding DNA: TGTGCCAGCAGTGAGCAAGGGACTGGAGAAGAGACCCAGTACTTC. This chain connects TRBV2 to TRBJ2-5, with D tentatively TRBD2 (6 bases). Germline CDR1 reads SNHLY; CDR2 reads FYNNEI. V was pared by 3 bases and J by 3 bases, with 14 bases between. CDR3 length: 15 residues.

J is TRBJ2-5 and V is TRBV10-3, with 8 nucleotides matching TRBD1. The J call may be wrong; the DNA end is better matched by TRBJ2-7. Germline V gene sequence: CDR1 ENHRY, CDR2 SYGVKD. This CDR3 is 13 amino acids long. CDR3 nucleotides: TGTGCCCACTACTGGACAGGGTCGTACGAGCAGTACTTC. This sequence encodes CAHYWTGSYEQYF.

The rearrangement joins TRBV11-3 to TRBJ2-1; D is undetermined. Trimming left V 0 bases short and J 10 bases short, with 10 bases between. CDR1 SGHNT and CDR2 YENEEA come from the germline V gene. The CDR3 covers 13 residues. CDR3 coding DNA: TGTGCCAGCAGCTTAGATACGGCGGACGAGCAGTTCTTC. Its protein product is CASSLDTADEQFF.

The rearrangement joins TRBV10-1 to TRBJ2-1, with D possibly TRBD2 on 5 matching bases. CDR1 WNHNN and CDR2 SYGVQD come from the germline V gene (reference sequence). Trimming cost V 2 bases and J 2 bases, with 16 bases left between them. The CDR3 contains 17 residues. CDR3 residues: CASSEGLTGRAYNEQFF. In nucleotides, the CDR3 is TGCGCCAGCAGTGAGGGATTGACGGGAAGGGCCTACAATGAGCAGTTCTTC.

The genes are TRBV2 and TRBJ2-7, with D possibly matching TRBD1 (5 bases). The CDR3 is 14 residues long. CDR1 and CDR2 from the germline V gene are SNHLY and FYNNEI. Trimming took off 6 bases at V and 0 bases at J, with 12 bases between the two ends. CDR3 sequence: CASRVSDISYEQYF. Here the CDR3 DNA reads TGTGCCAGCAGGGTTTCGGACATCTCCTACGAGCAGTACTTC.

The rearrangement joins TRBV7-9 to TRBJ2-2, with 8 positions matching TRBD2. The V gene end was trimmed by 5 bases and the J gene end by 4 bases; junction bases not matched to a gene: 12. There are 17 residues in the CDR3. CDR1 and CDR2 from the germline V gene are SEHNR and FQNEAQ (reference sequence). This chain's CDR3 is CASSPEVREGLTGELFF. CDR3 nucleotide sequence: TGTGCCAGCAGCCCCGAAGTCCGGGAGGGCCTCACCGGGGAGCTGTTTTTT.

This chain links TRBV6-5 with TRBJ1-2; no definite D call. Germline V gene sequence: CDR1 MNHEY, CDR2 SVGAGI. V shed 6 bases and J shed 5 bases, with 19 bases lying between them. The CDR3 covers 15 residues. In DNA form, the CDR3 reads TGTGCCAGCAGCCCCTTAACGGGCGCTAGGTATGGCTACACCTTC. Amino acid sequence: CASSPLTGARYGYTF.

This chain uses TRBV15 with TRBJ2-5, with unresolved D. This CDR3 is 15 amino acids long. V lost 1 base and J 1 base, leaving 10 bases between the germline ends. Germline CDR1 and CDR2: LNHNV and YYDKDF (reference sequence). The CDR3 coding sequence is TGTGCCACCAGCAGAGCTAGACAAGTCCAAGAGACCCAGTACTTC. Its protein is CATSRARQVQETQYF.

The genes are TRBV4-3 and TRBJ2-1, with 8 bases identical to TRBD2. This CDR3 has 14 residues. Germline V CDR1 and CDR2: LGHNA, YSLEER. With 1 base clipped from V and 7 bases from J, the junction kept 3 bases outside the gene matches. CDR3 in amino acids: CASSQGTSPNEQFF. In DNA form, the CDR3 reads TGCGCCAGCAGCCAAGGGACTAGCCCAAATGAGCAGTTCTTC.

The chain links TRBV7-9 to TRBJ2-4; possible D gene TRBD1, 6 bases. V lost 5 bases and J lost 0, with 8 bases in between. Germline assignment: CDR1 SEHNR and CDR2 FQNEAQ (reference sequence). This CDR3 is 14 amino acids long. The chain's CDR3 is CASSHREAKNIQYF. In DNA, the CDR3 is TGTGCCAGCAGCCACAGGGAAGCCAAAAACATTCAGTACTTC.